These 10 T cell receptor beta chains were all obtained from the same sample, sequenced in a study of cytomegalovirus exposure and HLA in healthy donors. PCR primers comprised 60 Vbeta and 13 Jbeta primers. Sequenced by immunoSEQ multiplex PCR; TCRdb stores in-frame clones only, minus some. This table has about 100,000 clones, less than 80% appearing once. The specimen sequenced was PBMCs. Receptor source: a man aged 30 to 45 in good health and CMV-seronegative.

The gene calls are TRBV27 and TRBJ2-7, with 8 bases matching TRBD1. The CDR3 extends over 12 amino acids. Trimming at V came to 4 bases and at J to 7 bases, leaving 3 bases not matched to a gene. Germline V gene sequence: CDR1 MNHEY, CDR2 SMNVEV (reference sequence). CDR3 sequence (DNA): TGTGCCAGCAGTTGGACAGGGCGGGAGCAGTACTTC. Its protein product is CASSWTGREQYF.

CDR3 bases: TGTGCCAGCAGTTTAGAGCGATTCAGGGAGGGTGGCTACACCTTC. This codes for CASSLERFREGGYTF. V gene TRBV28 combines with J gene TRBJ1-2, with D possibly being TRBD1 (5 bases). Between the trimmed V and J ends, which lost 2 bases and 7 bases, there was a span of 17 bases. The CDR3 loop spans 15 amino acids. The V gene's germline CDR1 is MDHEN and CDR2 SYDVKM.

CDR3: CASSVDITHSYEQYF. CDR3 sequence (DNA): TGTGCCAGCAGTGTTGACATCACCCACTCCTACGAGCAGTACTTC. The chain employs TRBV2 and TRBJ2-7; D gene ambiguous. Per germline, CDR1 SNHLY and CDR2 FYNNEI. The V end was cut by 4 bases, the J end by 0 bases, with 13 bases between. The length of the CDR3 is 15 residues.

This chain joins TRBV18 and TRBJ2-7; 9 bases agree with TRBD2. The CDR3 is 14 amino acids. V dropped 1 base and J dropped 4; count of bases not matched to a gene: 2. The germline CDR1 and CDR2 sequences are KGHSH and LQKENI. Here the CDR3 reads CASSPRTSGYEQYF. CDR3 nucleotides: TGTGCCAGCTCACCACGCACTAGCGGGTACGAGCAGTACTTC.

This clone has just one count. V usage is TRBV5-4 and J usage is TRBJ2-3, with TRBD2 as a possible D gene (6 bases). V lost 3 bases to trimming and J lost 5 bases, with 13 bases between them. The CDR3 consists of 14 residues. Germline CDR1 and CDR2: SGHNT and YYREEE (reference sequence). CDR3 sequence: CASSYRGTGDTQYF. The CDR3 coding sequence is TGTGCCAGCAGCTACCGGGGGACTGGAGATACGCAGTATTTT.

This CDR3 is CASSLDRAGETQYF. CDR3 nucleotides: TGTGCCAGCAGCCTGGACAGGGCGGGCGAGACCCAGTACTTC. The chain carries TRBV11-2 and TRBJ2-5; 8 positions agree with TRBD1. The J segment lost 5 bases and the V segment lost 5 bases, leaving 7 bases of the junction unmatched. Germline V lookup: CDR1 SGHAT, CDR2 FQNNGV. The CDR3 totals 14 residues.

The DNA for the CDR3 is TGTGCCTGGAACGCAGGGAGGGTTTCACCCCTCCACTTT. Amino acids: CAWNAGRVSPLHF. The gene calls are TRBV30 and TRBJ1-6; maybe TRBD1 (5 bases). CDR1 and CDR2 from the germline V gene are GTSNPN and SVGIG (reference sequence). The germline V and J ends were trimmed by 4 bases and 9 bases, with 13 bases remaining between them. The CDR3 runs to 13 residues.

The chain links TRBV11-2 to TRBJ2-7, with D perhaps matching TRBD1 (5 bases). Germline CDR1 reads SGHAT; CDR2 reads FQNNGV. The CDR3 totals 14 residues. The V end was cut by 7 bases, the J end by 6 bases, with 19 bases between. CDR3 sequence reads: CASKQEGVWGEQYF. The DNA for the CDR3 is TGTGCCAGCAAACAAGAAGGGGTTTGGGGCGAGCAGTACTTC.

The rearrangement uses TRBV10-1 and TRBJ2-5; TRBD2 agrees at 7 bases. CDR3 length: 13 residues. The V segment lost 11 bases and the J segment 5 bases; nucleotides outside the gene matches: 11. Per the germline V gene, CDR1 is WNHNN and CDR2 is SYGVQD (reference sequence). The CDR3 coding sequence is TGCGCCCCAGTCGGGGGGATGAGGGAGACCCAGTACTTC. This codes for CAPVGGMRETQYF.

This CDR3 is CASSFLSGRAAFTGELFF. CDR3 DNA: TGCGCCAGCAGCTTCCTTAGCGGGAGGGCGGCTTTTACCGGGGAGCTGTTTTTT. The genes are TRBV5-1 and TRBJ2-2; 11 nucleotides match TRBD2. There are 18 residues in the CDR3. Germline-derived CDR1 and CDR2 are SGHRS and YFSETQ. V was pared by 2 bases and J by 5 bases, with 11 bases of the junction left unmatched.